These 26 T cell receptor beta chains came from one sample sequenced in a study of blood T cell repertoires in COVID-19. The protocol was immunoSEQ multiplex PCR, while the TCRdb copy is restricted to in-frame clones and leaves out a portion. The sample yields around 190,000 clones, approximately 85% seen once. Input material: peripheral blood. Receptors originate from an older woman with acute or convalescent COVID-19.

The V gene is TRBV15, the J gene TRBJ2-3; D might be TRBD2 (6 bases). The germline gives CDR1 LNHNV, CDR2 YYDKDF (reference sequence). V was trimmed by 1 base and J by 4 bases, leaving 15 bases between them. This CDR3 comprises 16 residues. This CDR3 reads CATSRGTTRLSDTQYF. CDR3 in DNA: TGTGCCACCAGCAGAGGGACTACCCGCTTATCAGATACGCAGTATTTT.

As for this clone: In the same sample, other DNA sequences code for this CDR3. J is TRBJ1-2 and V is TRBV19, with unresolved D. CDR3 length: 15 amino acids. Trimming left V 3 bases short and J 0 bases short, with 11 bases between. Germline values: CDR1 LNHDA, CDR2 SQIVND (reference sequence). CDR3 protein: CASSIRTGPNYGYTF. In DNA form, the CDR3 reads TGTGCCAGTAGTATTCGGACTGGTCCTAACTATGGCTACACCTTC.

The chain carries TRBV5-1 and TRBJ1-1; TRBD1 aligns across 8 bases. CDR3 size: 14 residues. From germline, CDR1 is SGHRS and CDR2 YFSETQ. The ends lost 0 bases at V and 6 bases at J; junction bases unmatched: 4. The CDR3 reads CASSLGQGSAEAFF. The DNA of the CDR3 is TGCGCCAGCAGCTTGGGACAGGGGTCGGCTGAAGCTTTCTTT.

V and J are TRBV28 and TRBJ1-5; D remains ambiguous. CDR1 and CDR2 (germline): MDHEN, SYDVKM. This CDR3 has 13 residues. Trimming took 6 bases from V and 6 from J, leaving 12 bases between them. The CDR3 DNA follows: TGTGCCAGCAGCTCAGGACTCTTTCAGCCCCAGCATTTT. Protein: CASSSGLFQPQHF.

This chain connects TRBV19 to TRBJ1-3; D gene uncertain. The CDR3 runs 15 residues. Germline CDR1 reads LNHDA; CDR2 reads SQIVND (reference sequence). With 3 bases removed from V and 0 bases from J, the gap between germline ends came to 9 bases. CDR3 protein: CASSIGRLSGNTIYF. The CDR3 DNA follows: TGTGCCAGTAGTATTGGGAGGCTCTCTGGAAACACCATATATTTT.

The chain combines TRBV6-5 with TRBJ1-1; no definite D call. Trimming removed 0 bases from V and 2 bases from J, with 4 bases in between. The CDR3 length is 13 residues. Germline V gives CDR1 MNHEY, CDR2 SVGAGI. The DNA for the CDR3 is TGTGCCAGCAGTTACTCTACTAACACTGAAGCTTTCTTT. Encoded protein: CASSYSTNTEAFF.

This clone was observed once. The CDR3 region has the DNA TGTGCCAGCAGTGAAGAGGTAAGGGGACTAGCGGGAACCTACGAGCAGTACGTC. Protein: CASSEEVRGLAGTYEQYV. The chain has TRBV6-1 and TRBJ2-7; 13 positions agree with TRBD2. In germline, CDR1 is MNHNS, CDR2 SASEGT. The CDR3 has 18 residues. J lost 2 bases, V lost 1 base, and 8 bases had no gene match.

This chain connects TRBV19 to TRBJ1-1; 9 nucleotides align to TRBD1. The length of the CDR3 is 15 residues. Losses at the gene ends were 6 bases for V and 2 bases for J; bases not matched to a gene: 7. The germline V gene has CDR1 LNHDA and CDR2 SQIVND (reference sequence). CDR3 residues: CASSGPGQGNTEAFF. The CDR3 nucleotides read TGTGCCAGTAGCGGACCGGGACAGGGTAACACTGAAGCTTTCTTT.

The rearrangement links TRBV6-1 to TRBJ1-5, with 10 bases aligning to TRBD1. V shed 1 base and J 2 bases; nucleotides not matched to a gene: 14. The CDR3 runs 20 residues. CDR1 and CDR2 from the germline V gene are MNHNS and SASEGT. The DNA for the CDR3 is TGTGCCAGCAGTGAAGTCAGGGGACAGGGGTCCGCGACGGGCAATCAGCCCCAGCATTTT. Translation: CASSEVRGQGSATGNQPQHF.

J is TRBJ2-5 and V is TRBV29-1; 12 nucleotides align to TRBD2. The length of the CDR3 is 14 residues. The V gene end was trimmed by 6 bases and the J gene end by 6 bases; junction bases not matched to a gene: 8. Germline CDR1 is SQVTM and CDR2 is ANQGSEA. The DNA of the CDR3 is TGCAGCGTAGCGGACCTAGCGGGGGGGAAGACCCAGTACTTC. It codes for CSVADLAGGKTQYF. Complete variable domain (other parts from reference TRBV29-1 and TRBJ2-5): SAVISQKPSRDICQRGTSLTIQCQVDSQVTMMFWYRQQPGQSLTLIATANQGSEATYESGFVIDKFPISRPNLTFSTLTVSNMSPEDSSIYLCSVADLAGGKTQYFGPGTRLLVL.

The CDR3 loop reads CASSTTGGAYNYGYTF. The CDR3 DNA is TGTGCCAGTAGCACTACAGGGGGCGCTTATAACTATGGCTACACCTTC. This chain connects TRBV19 to TRBJ1-2; 9 positions match TRBD1. Per the germline V gene, CDR1 is LNHDA and CDR2 is SQIVND (reference sequence). This CDR3 is built from 16 residues. Trimming cost V 6 bases and J 1 base; bases outside gene matches: 9.

The rearrangement joins TRBV28 to TRBJ2-1; TRBD2 is a possible D gene (5 bases). The CDR3 extends over 13 amino acids. Germline loops: CDR1 MDHEN, CDR2 SYDVKM. CDR3 amino acids: CGVGGRSYNEQFF. Written as DNA, the CDR3 is TGTGGGGTTGGAGGCCGCTCCTACAATGAGCAGTTCTTC.

CDR3 region: CASSPRQGLSETQYF. CDR3 DNA sequence: TGTGCCAGCAGCCCACGACAGGGTCTATCCGAGACCCAGTACTTC. This sequence joins TRBV9 and TRBJ2-5; 7 bases match TRBD1. CDR3 length equals 15 residues. Germline CDR1 reads SGDLS; CDR2 reads YYNGEE. The V gene end was trimmed by 4 bases and the J gene end by 5 bases; junction bases not matched to a gene: 11.

This clone was detected only once. The chain joins TRBV28 to TRBJ1-2; no clear D gene. The CDR3 has 16 residues. V was cut by 2 bases and J by 8 bases, with 21 bases left in between. Germline CDR1 is MDHEN and CDR2 is SYDVKM. CDR3 region: CASSLSPDSRYRGYTF. In nucleotides, the CDR3 is TGTGCCAGCAGTTTAAGCCCGGACTCAAGATATAGGGGCTACACCTTC.

The chain is built from TRBV25-1 and TRBJ1-2; 8 nucleotides line up with TRBD1. The CDR3 has 16 amino acids. Germline V CDR1 and CDR2: MGHDK, SYGVNS. After removal of 3 bases from V and 2 bases from J, the junction contained 8 bases not matched to a gene. CDR3 coding DNA: TGTGCCAGCAGTGACGGCCACTGGACAGGGAACTATGGCTACACCTTC. The encoded protein is CASSDGHWTGNYGYTF.

This chain links TRBV19 with TRBJ1-4; no firm D call. V gave up 3 bases and J gave up 0 bases, with 8 bases separating them. Germline V gene lookup returns CDR1 LNHDA and CDR2 SQIVND (reference sequence). The CDR3 has 15 residues. In nucleotides, the CDR3 is TGTGCCAGTAGTATCGGAGGTTCAACTAATGAAAAACTGTTTTTT. This translates into CASSIGGSTNEKLFF.

This clone was observed a single time. This chain joins TRBV19 and TRBJ1-1; 7 positions match TRBD1. Germline CDR1 LNHDA, CDR2 SQIVND (reference sequence). V lost 6 bases to trimming and J lost 1 base; unmatched junction nucleotides: 5. The CDR3 runs 14 residues. CDR3 nucleotide sequence: TGTGCCAGTAGCAGACAGGGTACGAACACTGAAGCTTTCTTT. As protein: CASSRQGTNTEAFF.

The chain recombines TRBV3-1 (or the pseudogene TRBV3-2) with TRBJ2-7; 12 bases fit TRBD2. Germline lookup yields CDR1 LGHDT and CDR2 YNNKEL (reference sequence). The CDR3 contains 15 residues. The J segment lost 7 bases and the V segment lost 4 bases, leaving 8 bases of the junction unmatched. The CDR3 region has the DNA TGTGCCAGCAGCCCTAGCGGGAGGGCGGGACGGGAGCAGTACTTC. Protein sequence: CASSPSGRAGREQYF.

The rearrangement links TRBV9 to TRBJ2-5; 8 bases line up with TRBD2. Germline trimming cut 0 bases from V and 4 bases from J; bases unmatched to any gene: 8. The germline gives CDR1 SGDLS, CDR2 YYNGEE. CDR3 size: 16 residues. For the CDR3, the DNA is TGTGCCAGCAGCGTAGGTCAAGCGGGAGTAGCAGAGACCCAGTACTTC. Encoded protein: CASSVGQAGVAETQYF.

J is TRBJ2-1 and V is TRBV29-1, with a tentative D call TRBD2 (6 bases). The length of the CDR3 is 14 residues. Germline CDR1 is SQVTM and CDR2 is ANQGSEA. V was pared by 7 bases and J by 4 bases, with 17 bases between. The CDR3 DNA reads TGCAGCGCAGAGCTTGGGACTGTATACAATGAGCAGTTCTTC. Translated, it gives CSAELGTVYNEQFF.

CDR3 amino acids: CASSFGLAGSYEQYF. The CDR3 nucleotides are TGTGCCAGCAGCTTCGGACTAGCGGGCTCCTACGAGCAGTACTTC. This rearrangement joins TRBV7-2 to TRBJ2-7; 11 bases agree with TRBD2. V lost 3 bases to trimming and J lost 0 bases; unmatched junction nucleotides: 1. This CDR3 is built from 15 residues. The germline V gene has CDR1 SGHTA and CDR2 FQGNSA.

The chain links TRBV5-1 to TRBJ2-7; 7 nucleotides line up with TRBD2. Germline CDR1 and CDR2: SGHRS and YFSETQ. This CDR3 has 15 residues. V was clipped by 0 bases and J by 3 bases; unmatched bases: 6. The CDR3 reads CASSLAPWGGYEQYV. The CDR3 nucleotides are TGCGCCAGCAGCTTGGCCCCATGGGGGGGCTACGAGCAGTACGTC.

The count of this clone is one. The identical CDR3 is also encoded by other nucleotide sequences in the sample. The chain combines TRBV5-1 with TRBJ2-2, with 7 bases lining up with TRBD2. The J segment lost 0 bases and the V segment lost 4 bases, leaving 9 bases of the junction unmatched. This CDR3 comprises 17 residues. CDR1 and CDR2 from the germline V gene are SGHRS and YFSETQ. CDR3: CASSLEGSGTNTGELFF. CDR3 sequence (DNA): TGCGCCAGCAGCCTGGAGGGGAGCGGGACGAACACCGGGGAGCTGTTTTTT.

The CDR3 loop reads CASSIAYTRTGGALGYTF. The CDR3 DNA reads as TGTGCCAGTAGTATAGCTTACACCCGGACAGGGGGCGCGTTGGGCTACACCTTC. This chain joins TRBV19 and TRBJ1-2, with 11 nucleotides matching TRBD1. This CDR3 is 18 amino acids long. The V and J ends lost 1 base and 8 bases, in that order; junction bases with no gene match: 15. Germline V gene sequence: CDR1 LNHDA, CDR2 SQIVND (reference sequence). The entire variable domain, with the rest obtained from reference TRBV19 and TRBJ1-2, is as follows: DGGITQSPKYLFRKEGQNVTLSCEQNLNHDAMYWYRQDPGQGLRLIYYSQIVNDFQKGDIAEGYSVSREKKESFPLTVTSAQKNPTAFYLCASSIAYTRTGGALGYTFGSGTRLTVV.

The rearrangement uses TRBV5-5 and TRBJ1-4; D gene unclear. The V end was cut by 1 base, the J end by 5 bases, with 12 bases between. The CDR3 has 15 amino acids. Germline V gives CDR1 SGHKS, CDR2 YYEKEE (reference sequence). CDR3 nucleotides: TGTGCCAGCAGCTTGATATACGCCGAGAATGAAAAACTGTTTTTT. This translates into CASSLIYAENEKLFF.

The genes are TRBV11-2 and TRBJ2-1; D perhaps matches TRBD1 (6 bases). Trimming shortened V by 3 bases and J by 5 bases, and 14 bases separated the two germline ends. The CDR3 is made up of 15 amino acids. Germline V gene data show CDR1 as SGHAT and CDR2 as FQNNGV. CDR3 sequence: CASSFLGQRNNEQFF. The CDR3 DNA sequence: TGTGCCAGCAGCTTTCTGGGACAAAGGAACAATGAGCAGTTCTTC.